This TCR beta chain was recovered during a study of vaccination effects on CD4 cells after COVID-19. Study context: BNT162b2 vaccine or mRNA-1273 vaccine was given to participants in two doses. Study-wide points: Healthy vaccinees' vaccine-induced clones included only 1 of 255 cross-reacting with common cold coronaviruses.

Profiled with immunoSEQ multiplex PCR; TCRdb holds only in-frame clones, not every one. The sample comprises roughly 75,000 clones, around 72% of which are singletons, and 4% rests with the top ten. With regard to this clone: The antigen remains unidentified.

Under the ViraFEST assay, PBMC were stimulated with viral peptide pools so that antigen-specific CD4+ T cells expanded. Sequencing was performed afterwards. At the end of about 9 days of culture, CD4+ T cells were isolated. Vaccinees lacked prior SARS-CoV-2 infection and tested negative for nucleocapsid antibodies. Wells each received some 2.2 million PBMC, cultured with roughly 9.4 IU/ml IL-2 and roughly 9.4 ug/ml peptides. Germline assignment: CDR1 SEHNR and CDR2 FQNEAQ (reference sequence). CDR3 length: 15 amino acids. Trimming pared 2 bases from V and 0 bases from J, leaving 10 bases between. The sample in question was CD4+ T cells from PBMCs cultured with HCoV-OC43 spike peptides, obtained before COVID-19 vaccination. Subset here: HCoV-OC43 spike overlapping peptide pool stimulation. The receptor was isolated from a human donor who received a COVID-19 vaccine. The gene calls are TRBV7-9 and TRBJ2-5, with D possibly TRBD2 on 6 matching bases. CDR3 nucleotides: TGTGCCAGCAGCTTACGGGGGAGCGACCAAGAGACCCAGTACTTC. Amino acid sequence: CASSLRGSDQETQYF.